What follows are 7 T cell receptor beta chains derived from one specimen sequenced in a study of T cell changes during pregnancy in multiple sclerosis. Assay used: immunoSEQ multiplex PCR; TCRdb lists only in-frame clones, some missing. This sample yields around 63,000 clones, of which roughly nine tenths are seen a single time; 1% to 1.5% belongs to the top ten. Sequenced here: peripheral blood, sampled after pregnancy. The receptors were gathered from a female donor in good health, enrolled as a control in a pregnancy study.

The chain employs TRBV5-1 and TRBJ1-6; possible D gene TRBD1, 6 bases. This CDR3 spans 14 amino acids. Germline V gives CDR1 SGHRS, CDR2 YFSETQ. V was clipped by 4 bases and J by 12 bases, with 17 bases between them. CDR3 nucleotide sequence: TGCGCCAGCAGCACAGGGACACTAACGAAACCCCTCCACTTT. It encodes CASSTGTLTKPLHF.

The genes are TRBV2 and TRBJ1-3; a possible D gene is TRBD1 (6 bases). CDR3 length equals 14 residues. In germline, CDR1 is SNHLY, CDR2 FYNNEI. V shed 8 bases and J shed 1 base, with 12 bases lying between them. In DNA form, the CDR3 reads TGTGCCAGCCATAGTGACAGGTCTGGAAACACCATATATTTT. Residues: CASHSDRSGNTIYF.

This clone was detected once. The rearrangement joins TRBV5-5 to TRBJ1-5; 11 positions agree with TRBD1. J was trimmed by 6 bases and V by 0 bases; bases with no gene match: 2. Germline V gives CDR1 SGHKS, CDR2 YYEKEE (reference sequence). This CDR3 is built from 15 residues. Here the CDR3 reads CASSLGTGGRQPQHF. In DNA, the CDR3 is TGTGCCAGCAGCTTGGGGACAGGGGGCCGTCAGCCCCAGCATTTT.

This chain joins TRBV6-5 and TRBJ1-1; D remains unclear. CDR3 size: 14 residues. Per germline, CDR1 MNHEY and CDR2 SVGAGI. Trimming took off 0 bases at V and 2 bases at J, with 7 bases between the two ends. The CDR3 is CASSYSRENTEAFF. As DNA, the CDR3 is TGTGCCAGCAGTTACTCCCGCGAAAACACTGAAGCTTTCTTT.

In regard to this clone: Its ends do not fully match the called genes, so a read error is possible. At the DNA level, this CDR3 is encoded by other sequences in the same sample as well. The V call is TRBV9, the J call TRBJ2-7, with 8 bases fitting TRBD1. In germline, CDR1 is SGDLS, CDR2 YYNGEE. The CDR3 is made up of 16 amino acids. Here the CDR3 DNA reads TGTGCCAGCAGCGTAGCCAGTCAGGGGGCCTCCTACGAGCAGTATTTC. This encodes CASSVASQGASYEQYF.

The chain combines TRBV11-2 with TRBJ2-7, with 7 bases lining up with TRBD1. The CDR3 covers 14 residues. Germline V gene sequence: CDR1 SGHAT, CDR2 FQNNGV. Trimming removed 5 bases from V and 3 bases from J; junction bases left unmatched: 7. Written as DNA, the CDR3 is TGTGCCAGCAGCGGTACGGGACAGAACTACGAGCAGTACTTC. As protein: CASSGTGQNYEQYF.

V usage is TRBV6-5 and J usage is TRBJ2-7, with D possibly being TRBD1 (6 bases). Per the germline V gene, CDR1 is MNHEY and CDR2 is SVGAGI. The CDR3 length is 15 residues. V was shortened by 6 bases and J by 3 bases, with 18 bases between the two germline ends. CDR3 sequence: CASSGTNLPSYEQYF. CDR3 in DNA: TGTGCCAGCAGCGGGACAAACCTTCCGAGCTACGAGCAGTACTTC.